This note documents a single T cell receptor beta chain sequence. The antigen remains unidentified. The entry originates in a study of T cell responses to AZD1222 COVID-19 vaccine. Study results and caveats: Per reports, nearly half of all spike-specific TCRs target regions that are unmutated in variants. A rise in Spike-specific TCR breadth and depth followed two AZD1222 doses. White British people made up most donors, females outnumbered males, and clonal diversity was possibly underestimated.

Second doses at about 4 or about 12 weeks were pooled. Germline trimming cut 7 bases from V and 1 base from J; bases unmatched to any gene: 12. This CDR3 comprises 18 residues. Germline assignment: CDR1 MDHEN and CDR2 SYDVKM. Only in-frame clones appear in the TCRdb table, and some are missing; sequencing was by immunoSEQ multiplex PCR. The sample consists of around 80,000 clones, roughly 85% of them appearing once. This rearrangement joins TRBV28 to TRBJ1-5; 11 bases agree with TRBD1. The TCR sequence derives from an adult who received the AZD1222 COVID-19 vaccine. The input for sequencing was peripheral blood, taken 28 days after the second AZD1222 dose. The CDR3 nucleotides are TGTGCCAGCACCGCCCGGGACAGGGGGAAATGGAGCAATCAGCCCCAGCATTTT. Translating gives CASTARDRGKWSNQPQHF.